This TCR beta chain stems from a study of response to subunit inactivated influenza vaccine. Study-wide points: Authors suggested seasonal influenza vaccinations each recruit few new T cells.

TCRdb independently ran MiXCR on the RT-PCR reads; one entry per CDR3 protein. The table includes approximately 700,000 distinct CDR3 sequences, about a sixth detected once. Germline-derived CDR1 and CDR2 are SGHDT and YYEEEE. The length of the CDR3 is 13 residues. Concerning this clonotype itself: Antigen specificity is unknown. The junction and the germline gene differ at one end; a read error may be behind it.

The sample was PBMCs from blood, taken roughly 12 days after vaccination. This receptor was taken from a man aged 50 to 60 who received an inactivated influenza vaccine. The rearrangement uses TRBV5-6 and TRBJ1-2; TRBD1 is a possible D gene (6 bases). CDR3 amino acids: CASSLDYQGRDYF. CDR3 nucleotides: TGTGCCAGCAGCTTGGATTACCAGGGGAGGGATTACTTC.